This paragraph covers one TCR beta chain sequence. Its antigen is unidentified. Germline V gene data show CDR1 as SQVTM and CDR2 as ANQGSEA. The CDR3 consists of 15 residues. Deletions cut 0 bases from V and 10 bases from J, with 19 bases between. These data belong to a study of post-analysis software for immune sequencing data. Whole-study findings and limits: Samples made in the same batch grouped tightly together by F measure. Patients used several TRBV segments, including TRBV5-6, TRBV5-1 and TRBV20-1, more often than controls.

Each TCR beta cDNA library carried unique molecular identifiers. Each CDR3 protein gets one entry after TCRdb re-called the PCR reads with MiXCR. The sample holds hundreds of thousands of distinct CDR3 sequences; about a third are singletons and the top ten take about an eighth. This clonotype was obtained from a girl under 18 with multiple sclerosis. The gene calls are TRBV29-1 and TRBJ2-1; D unresolved. The sequenced sample was blood. The CDR3 DNA follows: TGCAGCGTTGAAGATACAAAGAGCCCCTATCTAGAGCAGTTCTTC. Translation: CSVEDTKSPYLEQFF.